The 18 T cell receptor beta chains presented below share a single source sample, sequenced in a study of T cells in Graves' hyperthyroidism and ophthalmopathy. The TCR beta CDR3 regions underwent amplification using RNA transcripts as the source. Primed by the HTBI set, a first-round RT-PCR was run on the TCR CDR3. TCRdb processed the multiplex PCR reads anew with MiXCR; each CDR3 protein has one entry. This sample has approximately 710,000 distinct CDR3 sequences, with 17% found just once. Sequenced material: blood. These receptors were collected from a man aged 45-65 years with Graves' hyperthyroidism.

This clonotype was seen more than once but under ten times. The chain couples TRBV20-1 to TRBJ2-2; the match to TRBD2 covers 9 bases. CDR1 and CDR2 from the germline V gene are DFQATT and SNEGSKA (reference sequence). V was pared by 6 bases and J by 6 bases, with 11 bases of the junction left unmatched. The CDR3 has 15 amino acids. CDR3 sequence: CSAEATSGISGELFF. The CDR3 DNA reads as TGCAGTGCCGAGGCGACTAGCGGTATCTCCGGGGAGCTGTTTTTT.

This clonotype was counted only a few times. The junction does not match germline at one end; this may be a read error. The CDR3 here is CASRAPSYEQHF. CDR3 DNA: TGTGCCAGCAGGGCCCCATCCTACGAGCAGCACTTC. The chain combines TRBV12-3 or TRBV12-4 with TRBJ2-7; D remains unclear. The CDR3 spans 12 residues.

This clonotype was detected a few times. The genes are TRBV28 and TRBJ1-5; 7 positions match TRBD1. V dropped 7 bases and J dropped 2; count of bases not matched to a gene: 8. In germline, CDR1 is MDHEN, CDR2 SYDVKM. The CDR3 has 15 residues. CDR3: CASMYDREGNQPQHF. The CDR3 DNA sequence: TGTGCCAGCATGTACGACAGGGAGGGCAATCAGCCCCAGCATTTT.

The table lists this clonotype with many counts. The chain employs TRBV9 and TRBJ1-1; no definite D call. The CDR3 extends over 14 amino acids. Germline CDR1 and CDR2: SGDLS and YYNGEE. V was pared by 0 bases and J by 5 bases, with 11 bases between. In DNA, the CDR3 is TGTGCCAGCAGCGTAGCTTACAGAAGTACTGAAGCTTTCTTT. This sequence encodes CASSVAYRSTEAFF.

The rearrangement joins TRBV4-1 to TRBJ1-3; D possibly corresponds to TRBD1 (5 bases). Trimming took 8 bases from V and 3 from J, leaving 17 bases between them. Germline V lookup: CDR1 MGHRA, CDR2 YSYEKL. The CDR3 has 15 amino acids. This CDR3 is CASEGPAPRGNTIYF. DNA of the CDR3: TGCGCCAGCGAGGGGCCAGCTCCGCGTGGAAACACCATATATTTT.

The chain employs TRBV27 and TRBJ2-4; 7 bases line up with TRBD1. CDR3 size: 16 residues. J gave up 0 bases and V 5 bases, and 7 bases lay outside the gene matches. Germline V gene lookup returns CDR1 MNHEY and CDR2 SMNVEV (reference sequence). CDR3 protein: CASSPGTALAKNIQYF. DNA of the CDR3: TGTGCCAGCAGTCCCGGGACAGCACTAGCCAAAAACATTCAGTACTTC.

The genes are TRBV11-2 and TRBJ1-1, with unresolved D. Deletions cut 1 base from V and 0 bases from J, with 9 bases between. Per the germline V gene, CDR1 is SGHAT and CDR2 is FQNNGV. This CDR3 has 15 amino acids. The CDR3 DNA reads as TGTGCCAGCAGCTTAGGTTTTGGGTTGAACACTGAAGCTTTCTTT. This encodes CASSLGFGLNTEAFF.

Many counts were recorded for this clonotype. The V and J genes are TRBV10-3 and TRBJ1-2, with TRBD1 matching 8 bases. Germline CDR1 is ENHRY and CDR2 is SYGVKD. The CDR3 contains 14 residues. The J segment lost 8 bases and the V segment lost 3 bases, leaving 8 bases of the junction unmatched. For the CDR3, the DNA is TGTGCCATCAGTGACCCCGACAGGGGAGGCGGCTACACCTTC. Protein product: CAISDPDRGGGYTF.

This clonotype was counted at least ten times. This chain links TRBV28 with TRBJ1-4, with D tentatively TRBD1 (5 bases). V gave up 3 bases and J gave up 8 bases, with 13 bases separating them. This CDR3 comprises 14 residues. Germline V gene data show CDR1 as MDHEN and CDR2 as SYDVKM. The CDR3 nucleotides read TGTGCCAGCAGTTTCGGCAGGGTATTGGAAAAACTGTTTTTT. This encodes CASSFGRVLEKLFF.

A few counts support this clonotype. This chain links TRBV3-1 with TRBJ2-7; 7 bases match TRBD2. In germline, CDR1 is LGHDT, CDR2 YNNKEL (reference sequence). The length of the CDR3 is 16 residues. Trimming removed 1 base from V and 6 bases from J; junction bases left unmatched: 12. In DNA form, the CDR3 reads TGTGCCAGCAGCCAAGTGGGCGGGAGTCAGGTCGGCGAGCAGTACTTC. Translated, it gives CASSQVGGSQVGEQYF.

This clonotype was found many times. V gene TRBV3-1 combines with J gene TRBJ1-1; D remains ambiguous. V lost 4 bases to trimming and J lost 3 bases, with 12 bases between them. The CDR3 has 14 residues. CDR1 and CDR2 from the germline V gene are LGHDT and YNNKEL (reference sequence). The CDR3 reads CASSLASRDTEAFF. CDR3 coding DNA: TGTGCCAGCAGCCTTGCAAGTAGGGACACTGAAGCTTTCTTT. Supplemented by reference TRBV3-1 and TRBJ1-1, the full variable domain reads DTAVSQTPKYLVTQMGNDKSIKCEQNLGHDTMYWYKQDSKKFLKIMFSYNNKELIINETVPNRFSPKSPDKAHLNLHINSLELGDSAVYFCASSLASRDTEAFFGQGTRLTVV.

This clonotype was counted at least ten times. CDR3 nucleotides: TGCAGTGCTAGAGATGGTACTAGCGTATCCTACAATGAGCAGTTCTTC. Translation gives CSARDGTSVSYNEQFF. V and J are TRBV20-1 and TRBJ2-1; the match to TRBD2 covers 7 bases. This CDR3 region has 16 residues. CDR1 and CDR2 (germline): DFQATT, SNEGSKA (reference sequence). V trimming: 0 bases; J trimming: 1 base; junction bases outside the gene matches: 6.

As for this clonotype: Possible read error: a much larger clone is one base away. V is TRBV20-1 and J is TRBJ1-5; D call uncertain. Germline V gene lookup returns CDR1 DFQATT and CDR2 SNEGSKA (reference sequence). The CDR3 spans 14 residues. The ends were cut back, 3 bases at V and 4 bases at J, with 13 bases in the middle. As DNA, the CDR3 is TGCAGTGCTAGTGTGAGCACAGCGAATCAGCCCCAGCATTTT. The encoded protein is CSASVSTANQPQHF.

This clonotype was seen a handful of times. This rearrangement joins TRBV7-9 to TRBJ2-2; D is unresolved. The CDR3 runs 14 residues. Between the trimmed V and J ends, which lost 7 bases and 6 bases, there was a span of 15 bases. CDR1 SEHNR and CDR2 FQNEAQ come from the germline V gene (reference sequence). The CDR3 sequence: CASTITDVAGELFF. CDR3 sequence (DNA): TGTGCCAGCACCATAACCGATGTTGCCGGGGAGCTGTTTTTT.

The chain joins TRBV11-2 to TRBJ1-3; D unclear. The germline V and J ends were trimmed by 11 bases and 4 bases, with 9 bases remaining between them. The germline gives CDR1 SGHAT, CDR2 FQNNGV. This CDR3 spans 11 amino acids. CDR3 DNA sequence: TGTGCCGGTGGGAACGGAAACACCATATATTTT. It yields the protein CAGGNGNTIYF.

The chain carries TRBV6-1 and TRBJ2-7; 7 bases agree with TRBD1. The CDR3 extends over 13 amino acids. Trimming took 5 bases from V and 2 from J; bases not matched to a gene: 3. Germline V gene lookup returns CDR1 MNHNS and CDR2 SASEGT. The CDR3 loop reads CASSSTGTYEQYF. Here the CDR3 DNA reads TGTGCCAGCAGTTCGACAGGGACCTACGAGCAGTACTTC.

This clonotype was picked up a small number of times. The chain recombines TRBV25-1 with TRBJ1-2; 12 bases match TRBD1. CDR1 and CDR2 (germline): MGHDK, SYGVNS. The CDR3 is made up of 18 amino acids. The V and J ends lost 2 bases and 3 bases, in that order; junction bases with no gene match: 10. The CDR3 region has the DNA TGTGCCAGCAGTGAACAGGGACAGGGGGCAAGGATTGACTATGGCTACACCTTC. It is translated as CASSEQGQGARIDYGYTF.

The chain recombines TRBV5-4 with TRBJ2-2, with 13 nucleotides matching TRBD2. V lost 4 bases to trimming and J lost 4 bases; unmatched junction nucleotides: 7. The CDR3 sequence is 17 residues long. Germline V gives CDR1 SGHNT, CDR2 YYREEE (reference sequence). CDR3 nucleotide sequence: TGTGCCAGCAGCCGTGGACTAGCGGGAGTTGGCACCGGGGAGCTGTTTTTT. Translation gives CASSRGLAGVGTGELFF.